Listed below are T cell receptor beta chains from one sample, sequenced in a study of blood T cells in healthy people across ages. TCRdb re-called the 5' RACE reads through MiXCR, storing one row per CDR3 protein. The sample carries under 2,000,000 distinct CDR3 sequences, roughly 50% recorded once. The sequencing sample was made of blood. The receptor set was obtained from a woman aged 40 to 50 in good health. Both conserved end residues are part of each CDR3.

CDR3 protein: CASSPRGLWDYSTYEQYF; J gene: TRBJ2-7; V gene: TRBV7-2
CDR3 protein: CSARRAGLEAEAFF; J gene: TRBJ1-1; V gene: TRBV20-1
CDR3 protein: CSARDINSRGYTF; J gene: TRBJ1-2; V gene: TRBV20-1
CDR3 protein: CASSSAGVNQPQHF; J gene: TRBJ1-5; V gene: TRBV27
CDR3 protein: CASSLNGARQETQYF; J gene: TRBJ2-5; V gene: TRBV7-2
CDR3 protein: CASSFRASGGALETQYF; J gene: TRBJ2-5; V gene: TRBV12-3/TRBV12-4
CDR3 protein: CASNLVVGGGLGYGYTF; J gene: TRBJ1-2; V gene: TRBV7-2
CDR3 protein: CASSLAGVNVLTF; J gene: TRBJ2-6; V gene: TRBV13
CDR3 protein: CASSTSQGFGQPQHF; J gene: TRBJ1-5; V gene: TRBV12-3/TRBV12-4
CDR3 protein: CSASRTTWEETQYF; J gene: TRBJ2-5; V gene: TRBV20-1